These T cell receptor beta chains were read from a single sample in a study of blood T cells in healthy people across ages. One entry per CDR3 protein results from TCRdb running MiXCR on the 5' RACE reads. The table shows just under 750,000 distinct CDR3 sequences, with roughly 20% occurring only once. Sequenced sample: blood. These receptors all come from a man between 65 and 85 years old in good health. Each CDR3 is given with its conserved first and last residue. Fields, in order: V gene, D gene, clone size, CDR3 length, J gene, CDR3 protein, CDR3 DNA. The D gene is left open where the match is weak. Only part of the rows carry a size: once, few, many, or a class if the clone is expanded.

V gene: TRBV10-3; D gene: TRBD1; clone size: NA; CDR3 length: 18; J gene: TRBJ2-3; CDR3 protein: CAISESSGTGINTDTQYF; CDR3 DNA: TGTGCCATCAGTGAGTCTTCGGGGACAGGAATAAACACAGATACGCAGTATTTT
V gene: TRBV5-1; D gene: TRBD1; clone size: NA; CDR3 length: 16; J gene: TRBJ1-4; CDR3 protein: CASSVDRVATNEKLFF; CDR3 DNA: TGCGCCAGCAGCGTGGACAGGGTCGCAACTAATGAAAAACTGTTTTTT
V gene: TRBV7-6; D gene: NA; clone size: NA; CDR3 length: 12; J gene: TRBJ1-1; CDR3 protein: CASSFGGREAFF; CDR3 DNA: TGTGCCAGCAGCTTTGGCGGTAGGGAAGCTTTCTTT
V gene: TRBV28; D gene: TRBD1; clone size: NA; CDR3 length: 15; J gene: TRBJ1-1; CDR3 protein: CASSAARGMSTEAFF; CDR3 DNA: TGTGCCAGCAGTGCGGCCAGGGGGATGAGCACTGAAGCTTTCTTT
V gene: TRBV4-2; D gene: TRBD2; clone size: NA; CDR3 length: 19; J gene: TRBJ2-2; CDR3 protein: CASSPSGTSGRGNTGELFF; CDR3 DNA: TGTGCCAGCAGCCCCTCGGGGACTAGCGGGAGGGGGAACACCGGGGAGCTGTTTTTT
V gene: TRBV7-2; D gene: NA; clone size: NA; CDR3 length: 16; J gene: TRBJ1-1; CDR3 protein: CASSLVGVGPSTEAFF; CDR3 DNA: TGTGCCAGCAGCTTAGTAGGGGTGGGACCGAGCACTGAAGCTTTCTTT
V gene: TRBV6-6; D gene: TRBD1; clone size: NA; CDR3 length: 16; J gene: TRBJ1-4; CDR3 protein: CASSKPPGQGNEKLFF; CDR3 DNA: TGTGCCAGCAGTAAACCACCGGGACAGGGTAATGAAAAACTGTTTTTT
V gene: TRBV7-9; D gene: NA; clone size: few; CDR3 length: 14; J gene: TRBJ2-3; CDR3 protein: CASSLGFVADTQYF; CDR3 DNA: TGTGCCAGCAGCTTAGGGTTTGTGGCAGATACGCAGTATTTT
V gene: TRBV7-2; D gene: TRBD1; clone size: few; CDR3 length: 16; J gene: TRBJ1-5; CDR3 protein: CASSLEGQGGNQPQHF; CDR3 DNA: TGTGCCAGCAGCTTAGAAGGACAGGGCGGCAATCAGCCCCAGCATTTT
V gene: TRBV29-1; D gene: NA; clone size: few; CDR3 length: 11; J gene: TRBJ1-1; CDR3 protein: CSVGGQTEAFF; CDR3 DNA: TGCAGCGTTGGCGGACAGACCGAAGCTTTCTTT
V gene: TRBV25-1; D gene: NA; clone size: few; CDR3 length: 13; J gene: TRBJ2-1; CDR3 protein: CASSESPWNEQFF; CDR3 DNA: TGTGCCAGCAGTGAATCCCCCTGGAATGAGCAGTTCTTC
V gene: TRBV6-2/TRBV6-3; D gene: NA; clone size: NA; CDR3 length: 15; J gene: TRBJ2-1; CDR3 protein: CASSYVVLAQGEQFF; CDR3 DNA: TGTGCCAGCAGTTACGTGGTCCTGGCACAAGGTGAGCAGTTCTTC
V gene: TRBV12-3/TRBV12-4; D gene: NA; clone size: NA; CDR3 length: 14; J gene: TRBJ2-4; CDR3 protein: CASSLTQGTNIQYF; CDR3 DNA: TGTGCCAGCAGCCTTACACAGGGTACGAACATTCAGTACTTC
V gene: TRBV4-3; D gene: TRBD1; clone size: few; CDR3 length: 15; J gene: TRBJ1-3; CDR3 protein: CASSLTTGAGNTIYF; CDR3 DNA: TGCGCCAGCAGCCTCACCACAGGGGCAGGAAACACCATATATTTT
V gene: TRBV27; D gene: TRBD2; clone size: few; CDR3 length: 15; J gene: TRBJ2-1; CDR3 protein: CASRSGGGFYNEQFF; CDR3 DNA: TGTGCCAGCAGATCGGGCGGGGGGTTCTACAATGAGCAGTTCTTC
V gene: TRBV20-1; D gene: NA; clone size: NA; CDR3 length: 14; J gene: TRBJ2-1; CDR3 protein: CSASRESSYNEQFF; CDR3 DNA: TGCAGTGCTTCCCGGGAGAGCTCCTACAATGAGCAGTTCTTC
V gene: TRBV7-9; D gene: TRBD1; clone size: NA; CDR3 length: 15; J gene: TRBJ1-4; CDR3 protein: CASSERQGANEKLFF; CDR3 DNA: TGTGCCAGCAGCGAAAGACAGGGGGCTAATGAAAAACTGTTTTTT
V gene: TRBV25-1; D gene: NA; clone size: NA; CDR3 length: 13; J gene: TRBJ1-2; CDR3 protein: CASTYGDSLGYTF; CDR3 DNA: TGTGCCAGCACCTACGGAGATTCGCTTGGCTACACCTTC
V gene: TRBV4-2; D gene: TRBD2; clone size: NA; CDR3 length: 15; J gene: TRBJ2-3; CDR3 protein: CASSHIAGKTDTQYF; CDR3 DNA: TGTGCCAGCAGCCATATAGCGGGCAAAACAGATACGCAGTATTTT
V gene: TRBV2; D gene: NA; clone size: NA; CDR3 length: 14; J gene: TRBJ1-4; CDR3 protein: CASTRDGNNEKLFF; CDR3 DNA: TGTGCCAGCACCCGGGACGGAAATAATGAAAAACTGTTTTTT
V gene: TRBV12-3/TRBV12-4; D gene: TRBD1; clone size: few; CDR3 length: 14; J gene: TRBJ1-1; CDR3 protein: CASRRATGGVPAFF; CDR3 DNA: TGTGCCAGCAGGCGTGCGACAGGGGGGGTTCCAGCTTTCTTT
V gene: TRBV7-7; D gene: TRBD2; clone size: few; CDR3 length: 15; J gene: TRBJ2-1; CDR3 protein: CASSSHRAPGGEQFF; CDR3 DNA: TGTGCCAGCAGCTCCCATAGGGCCCCGGGGGGGGAGCAGTTCTTC
V gene: TRBV5-1; D gene: TRBD1; clone size: few; CDR3 length: 14; J gene: TRBJ1-5; CDR3 protein: CASSVQGGSQPQHF; CDR3 DNA: TGCGCCAGCAGCGTACAGGGGGGCAGTCAGCCCCAGCATTTT
V gene: TRBV11-2; D gene: TRBD1; clone size: NA; CDR3 length: 14; J gene: TRBJ1-4; CDR3 protein: CASSRDRGFEKLFF; CDR3 DNA: TGTGCCAGCAGCCGGGACAGGGGTTTCGAAAAACTGTTTTTT
V gene: TRBV20-1; D gene: NA; clone size: few; CDR3 length: 13; J gene: TRBJ2-7; CDR3 protein: CSARGPSPYEQYF; CDR3 DNA: TGCAGTGCTAGAGGCCCGTCCCCTTACGAGCAGTACTTC
V gene: TRBV29-1; D gene: NA; clone size: few; CDR3 length: 10; J gene: TRBJ2-5; CDR3 protein: CSVGPRTQYF; CDR3 DNA: TGCAGCGTTGGCCCAAGGACCCAGTACTTC